Sequencing of this T cell receptor beta chain was carried out in a study of blood T cell repertoires in COVID-19 (dated by TCRdb to the early 2020s). In the study overall: The collaborator samples originated in the United States, Italy and Spain and spanned the acute and convalescent phases of COVID-19. The material from the prospective study consisted of cDNA or gDNA derived from T cells, B-cell-depleted T cells, or PBMCs. Subjects who had been exposed to COVID-19, were actively infected with it, or had recovered from it provided the deeply sampled blood TCRbeta repertoires that made up the dataset. The repertoires were released in a freely available public database meant as a resource for research on the immune response to SARS-CoV-2. Samples were obtained from the ongoing ImmuneRACE study (first 160 participants) and from about 1,300 subjects provided by 6 global collaborators. A de-identified subject ID, COVID-19 status, age in years and sex were almost always included in the sample metadata. Where HLA class I and class II types were available, the types were taken from metadata supplied by the sample provider, not from assay-based typing.

The collaborating institutions used their own protocols to collect whole blood in K2EDTA tubes. For TCRbeta analysis, collaborators shipped samples as frozen whole blood, isolated PBMCs, or DNA extracted from either of those sample types. What the research found in general, with its limitations: The quantity of clinical and demographic metadata differed by source and by participant and was supplied without curation.

From V the trimming removes 6 bases and from J it removes 5 bases, while the gene matches leave 2 bases of the junction unaccounted for. The CDR3 covers 14 residues, taking in both the cysteine and the phenylalanine. The sequence is cut down to CDR3 DNA, 42 bases in frame from base 1. CDR1 and CDR2 were assigned from the germline V gene (reference sequence) as LNHDA and SQIVND. With regard to this clone: Its antigen has not been determined. It has no much larger one-base neighbor in the sample; base qualities were not kept.

TCRbeta CDR3 regions were amplified from genomic DNA by means of the immunoSEQ Assay, a bias-controlled multiplex PCR. Per the authors' processing: Within the assay, amplification of reference gene primers was used to estimate how many nucleated cells each sample contained. To quantify the absolute abundance of each unique TCRbeta CDR3 rearrangement, sequence reads were collapsed and filtered. For each sample, productive Simpson clonality was calculated as the square root of Simpson's diversity index over productive rearrangements. TCRdb retrieved this table from immuneACCESS and kept in-frame rearrangements only. Not all clones are present; in checked studies, unresolved V genes account for under half, and no reason is known for the remainder. V and J calls and clone size are those listed in that table; D and trimming were worked out from the DNA. This sample lists 150,000 to 200,000 clones; roughly nine tenths were detected once. Around 2.3% of the sample is in the top ten clones.

The material sequenced was peripheral blood. This TCR came from a man in his 70s with active or convalescent COVID-19. Recombination connected TRBV19 to TRBJ2-1, and 12 junctional nucleotides match TRBD2. The DNA sequence follows: TGTGCCAGTAGACGGACTAGCGGGGACAATGAGCAGTTCTTC. This translates into CASRRTSGDNEQFF.